The rows below give T cell receptor beta chains drawn from one sample of a study of blood T cell repertoires in COVID-19. Repertoires were generated with immunoSEQ multiplex PCR, while TCRdb's copy carries only in-frame clones and drops some. This sample yields approximately 450,000 clones, of which around 89% are seen a single time; around 1.1% belongs to the top ten. The sample comprised PBMCs or T cells enriched from blood (not recorded which). These receptors were taken from a young man who had recovered from COVID-19. Both conserved end residues are part of each CDR3. The D gene is left open where the match is weak. Clone size is stated in some rows and not others, as once, few, many or a class when expanded.

j_gene: TRBJ2-1; d_gene: TRBD2; v_gene: TRBV5-1; abundance: -; CDR3nt: TGCGCCAGCAGCGGCAGGACTAGCGGGAGGTATTTCGATGAGCAGTTCTTC; CDR3aa: CASSGRTSGRYFDEQFF
j_gene: TRBJ2-7; d_gene: TRBD1; v_gene: TRBV5-1; abundance: -; CDR3nt: TGCGCCAGCAGATCGTCCGGGACAGGGGCTTACGAGCAGTACTTC; CDR3aa: CASRSSGTGAYEQYF
j_gene: TRBJ2-4; d_gene: -; v_gene: TRBV7-9; abundance: -; CDR3nt: TGTGCCAGCAGCTTAGACCAGGGGAGCAAGTACTTC; CDR3aa: CASSLDQGSKYF
j_gene: TRBJ2-7; d_gene: -; v_gene: TRBV10-3; abundance: once; CDR3nt: TGTGCCATCAGTGACGCAGGGGAAATTCGCTACGAGCAGTACTTC; CDR3aa: CAISDAGEIRYEQYF
j_gene: TRBJ1-5; d_gene: -; v_gene: TRBV12-3/TRBV12-4; abundance: -; CDR3nt: TGTGCCAGCAGCCTCAGCGACAATCAGCCCCAGCATTTT; CDR3aa: CASSLSDNQPQHF
j_gene: TRBJ2-5; d_gene: -; v_gene: TRBV5-8; abundance: -; CDR3nt: TGTGCCAGCAGCTTGGTCATAGCCAGGGTCCAAGAGACCCAGTACTTC; CDR3aa: CASSLVIARVQETQYF
j_gene: TRBJ2-2; d_gene: -; v_gene: TRBV10-1; abundance: -; CDR3nt: TGCGCCAGCAGTGAGTCGTCGGGGCGGGGGAACACCGGGGAGCTGTTTTTT; CDR3aa: CASSESSGRGNTGELFF
j_gene: TRBJ2-7; d_gene: -; v_gene: TRBV5-5; abundance: -; CDR3nt: TGTGCCAGCAGCTTGGGGTGGGAGAGCTACGAGCAGTACTTC; CDR3aa: CASSLGWESYEQYF
j_gene: TRBJ2-1; d_gene: TRBD2; v_gene: TRBV5-4; abundance: -; CDR3nt: TGTGCCAGCAGCTTGTCCCCTAGCGGATACAATGAGCAGTTCTTC; CDR3aa: CASSLSPSGYNEQFF
j_gene: TRBJ1-5; d_gene: -; v_gene: TRBV28; abundance: -; CDR3nt: TGTGCCAGCAAACGTGAACCGGGTCAGCCCCAGCATTTT; CDR3aa: CASKREPGQPQHF
j_gene: TRBJ2-3; d_gene: TRBD2; v_gene: TRBV18; abundance: -; CDR3nt: TGTGCCAGCTCCCAGACCCTAGCGGGAGGGTCAGATACGCAGTATTTT; CDR3aa: CASSQTLAGGSDTQYF
j_gene: TRBJ2-5; d_gene: TRBD1; v_gene: TRBV13; abundance: -; CDR3nt: TGTGCCAGCAGCAACGGACAGGGGGGGCGTCTTCAAGAGACCCAGTACTTC; CDR3aa: CASSNGQGGRLQETQYF
j_gene: TRBJ2-3; d_gene: TRBD1; v_gene: TRBV27; abundance: -; CDR3nt: TGTGCCAGCAGCCGACAGGGATCGGGGCCAGATACGCAGTATTTT; CDR3aa: CASSRQGSGPDTQYF
j_gene: TRBJ2-1; d_gene: -; v_gene: TRBV11-1; abundance: -; CDR3nt: TGTGCCAGCAGCGTTCGAAGCGGGTCCTACAATGAGCAGTTCTTC; CDR3aa: CASSVRSGSYNEQFF
j_gene: TRBJ2-3; d_gene: -; v_gene: TRBV10-1; abundance: -; CDR3nt: TGCGCCAGCAGTGTTACGTCGGGGGGCACAGATACGCAGTATTTT; CDR3aa: CASSVTSGGTDTQYF
j_gene: TRBJ2-5; d_gene: -; v_gene: TRBV29-1; abundance: -; CDR3nt: TGCAGCGCCATTTGGGGGCCGGAGACCCAGTACTTC; CDR3aa: CSAIWGPETQYF